This TCR beta chain was observed in a study of cytomegalovirus exposure and HLA in healthy donors. Overall study findings and caveats: Researchers reported from a later analysis that most CMV-associated TCR beta chains appeared HLA-restricted.

This clone appeared a few times. What it binds is not known. V gave up 7 bases and J gave up 3 bases, with 15 bases separating them. Germline values: CDR1 MDHEN, CDR2 SYDVKM. CDR3 length equals 15 residues. The PCR had 60 Vbeta and 13 Jbeta primers. Some clones are missing from TCRdb's copy, which holds only in-frame ones; the method was immunoSEQ multiplex PCR. The sample includes 150,000 to 200,000 clones, about 81% of them seen just once. The material sequenced was PBMCs. The source is a young woman in good health and CMV-seropositive. V and J are TRBV28 and TRBJ1-4; D gene ambiguous. The CDR3 nucleotides read TGTGCCAGCACCAGAGGCCAGACCTCTAATGAAAAACTGTTTTTT. It encodes CASTRGQTSNEKLFF.